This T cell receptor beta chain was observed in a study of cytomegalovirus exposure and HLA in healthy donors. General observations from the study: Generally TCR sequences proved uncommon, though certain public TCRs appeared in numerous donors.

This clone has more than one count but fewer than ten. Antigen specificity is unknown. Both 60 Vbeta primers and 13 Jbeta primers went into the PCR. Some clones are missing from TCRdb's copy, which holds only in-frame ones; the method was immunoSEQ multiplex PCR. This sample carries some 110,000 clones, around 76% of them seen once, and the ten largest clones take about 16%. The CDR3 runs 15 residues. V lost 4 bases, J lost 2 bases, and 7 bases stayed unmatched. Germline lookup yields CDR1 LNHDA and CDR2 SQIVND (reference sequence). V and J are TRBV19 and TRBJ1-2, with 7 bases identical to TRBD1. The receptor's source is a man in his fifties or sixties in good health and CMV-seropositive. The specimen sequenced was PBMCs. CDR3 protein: CASSTSGGTNYGYTF. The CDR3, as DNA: TGTGCCAGTAGTACCTCAGGGGGTACGAACTATGGCTACACCTTC. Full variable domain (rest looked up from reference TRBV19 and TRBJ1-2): DGGITQSPKYLFRKEGQNVTLSCEQNLNHDAMYWYRQDPGQGLRLIYYSQIVNDFQKGDIAEGYSVSREKKESFPLTVTSAQKNPTAFYLCASSTSGGTNYGYTFGSGTRLTVV.